These T cell receptor beta chains were read from a single sample in a study of T cells in Graves' hyperthyroidism and ophthalmopathy. TCRdb fed the multiplex PCR reads into MiXCR, producing one record per CDR3 protein. The sample comprises hundreds of thousands of distinct CDR3 sequences, about a sixth of which are singletons, and less than 4.5% rests with the top ten. The sample taken for sequencing was blood. These receptors all stem from a woman younger than 45 with Graves' hyperthyroidism. Both conserved end residues are part of each CDR3. The D gene is left open where the match is weak. Some rows have no size entry. The others give once, few or many, or a class for an expanded clone.

>TRBV4-1|NA|TRBJ1-2|NA
CASSQDKATNYGYTF
TGCGCCAGCAGCCAAGATAAGGCTACCAACTATGGCTACACCTTC
>TRBV24-1|NA|TRBJ2-1|TRBD2
CATSGGLAGVYEQFF
TGTGCCACCAGCGGCGGCCTAGCGGGAGTCTATGAGCAGTTCTTC
>TRBV5-6|many|TRBJ2-7|TRBD1
CASSPDGGTGLYEQYF
TGTGCCAGCAGCCCTGACGGTGGGACAGGGCTCTACGAGCAGTACTTC
>TRBV6-2/TRBV6-3|once|TRBJ1-3|NA
CASSTERGNTIYF
TGTGCCAGCAGCACGGAGCGGGGAAACACCATATATTTT
>TRBV20-1|few|TRBJ1-4|TRBD1
CSARAPSGRGPLRREKLFF
TGCAGTGCTAGAGCCCCGTCGGGCAGGGGGCCTTTGCGAAGGGAAAAACTGTTTTTT
>TRBV5-1|NA|TRBJ2-5|TRBD2
CASSQAVAGGETQYF
TGCGCCAGCAGCCAGGCTGTGGCGGGAGGCGAGACCCAGTACTTC
>TRBV15|NA|TRBJ1-2|NA
CATSRVQNREKSYTF
TGTGCCACCAGCAGAGTCCAGAACAGGGAGAAAAGCTACACCTTC
>TRBV20-1|few|TRBJ1-4|NA
CSAHTGRGPTNEKLFF
TGCAGTGCCCACACCGGGCGGGGGCCAACTAATGAAAAACTGTTTTTT
>TRBV10-1|NA|TRBJ2-2|TRBD2
CASSEIAGGPTGELFF
TGCGCCAGCAGTGAGATAGCGGGAGGGCCAACCGGGGAGCTGTTTTTT
>TRBV6-1|NA|TRBJ2-7|TRBD2
CASSDRWASGSGEQYF
TGTGCCAGCAGTGATCGGTGGGCTAGCGGGAGTGGAGAGCAGTACTTC
>TRBV9|few|TRBJ1-2|NA
CASSPDGKGYGYTF
TGTGCCAGCAGCCCGGACGGGAAGGGCTATGGCTACACCTTC
>TRBV28|many|TRBJ2-1|TRBD2
CASSQLAGGPNEQFF
TGTGCCAGCAGCCAACTAGCGGGAGGGCCGAATGAGCAGTTCTTC
>TRBV7-9|few|TRBJ2-1|TRBD2
CASSPGLAERDEQFF
TGTGCCAGCAGCCCGGGACTAGCGGAACGAGATGAGCAGTTCTTC
>TRBV6-5|few|TRBJ2-2|TRBD2
CASSYSLFSGRPGELFF
TGTGCCAGCAGTTACTCCCTATTTAGCGGGAGGCCCGGGGAGCTGTTTTTT
>TRBV19|few|TRBJ1-1|NA
CASSINRVTEAFF
TGTGCCAGTAGTATTAACAGGGTAACTGAAGCTTTCTTT
>TRBV2|many|TRBJ2-1|NA
CATSYNEQFF
TGTGCCACCTCCTACAATGAGCAGTTCTTC
>TRBV2|many|TRBJ2-5|TRBD1
CASYRGRLLQETQYF
TGTGCCAGCTACAGGGGGCGCCTACTCCAAGAGACCCAGTACTTC
>TRBV7-8|few|TRBJ2-3|TRBD1
CASSSRTGWDDTQYF
TGTGCCAGCAGCTCCCGGACAGGGTGGGACGATACGCAGTATTTT
>TRBV27|many|TRBJ2-2|TRBD1
CASSLSGGGGELFF
TGTGCCAGCAGTTTATCAGGGGGCGGGGGGGAGCTGTTTTTT
>TRBV6-2/TRBV6-3|few|TRBJ1-1|NA
CASSTDRGRPEAFF
TGTGCCAGCAGTACGGACAGAGGGAGGCCTGAAGCTTTCTTT
>TRBV12-3/TRBV12-4|NA|TRBJ2-1|TRBD1
CASSTGGGINEQFF
TGTGCCAGCAGCACAGGGGGAGGTATAAATGAGCAGTTCTTC
>TRBV30|NA|TRBJ2-7|NA
CAWSMGRSIPYEQYF
TGTGCCTGGAGTATGGGGCGTTCTATACCTTACGAGCAGTACTTC
>TRBV20-1|many|TRBJ2-7|NA
CSADGQSPRSSYEQYF
TGCAGTGCTGACGGACAGTCCCCTCGAAGCTCCTACGAGCAGTACTTC
>TRBV5-6|many|TRBJ2-3|NA
CASSFLTGDTQYF
TGTGCCAGCAGCTTCCTTACAGGGGATACGCAGTATTTT
>TRBV28|many|TRBJ2-3|TRBD2
CASTPPGLTNTDTQYF
TGTGCCAGCACACCCCCGGGACTAACCAACACAGATACGCAGTATTTT
>TRBV20-1|NA|TRBJ2-3|TRBD1
CSAPQGASTDTQYF
TGCAGTGCCCCCCAGGGGGCTAGCACAGATACGCAGTATTTT
>TRBV19|once|TRBJ2-2|TRBD2
CASTLGLAYTGELFF
TGTGCCAGTACTCTAGGACTAGCGTATACCGGGGAGCTGTTTTTT
>TRBV7-3|NA|TRBJ1-6|NA
CASSKEKTSNSPLHF
TGTGCCAGCAGCAAGGAGAAAACTTCGAATTCACCCCTCCACTTT
>TRBV7-7|NA|TRBJ2-2|TRBD2
CASSPESGTSGADTGELFF
TGTGCTAGCAGCCCCGAGTCCGGGACTAGCGGGGCGGATACCGGGGAGCTGTTTTTT
>TRBV13|many|TRBJ2-7|NA
CASSPKGIGTGEQYF
TGTGCCAGCAGCCCTAAGGGGATCGGTACGGGGGAGCAGTACTTC
>TRBV28|NA|TRBJ1-5|TRBD1
CASSLGTGINQPQHF
TGTGCCAGCAGTTTAGGGACAGGGATCAATCAGCCCCAGCATTTT
>TRBV4-2|NA|TRBJ1-1|NA
CASSPGTVAFF
TGTGCCAGCAGCCCGGGGACTGTAGCTTTCTTT
>TRBV30|many|TRBJ2-2|NA
CAWSVLGSWNTGELFF
TGTGCCTGGAGTGTACTGGGGAGTTGGAACACCGGGGAGCTGTTTTTT
>TRBV6-7|NA|TRBJ1-1|NA
CASSYGDTLNTEAFF
TGTGCCAGCAGTTACGGGGACACTCTGAACACTGAAGCTTTCTTT
>TRBV4-1|few|TRBJ2-3|TRBD2
CASSPQTSGPSTDTQYF
TGCGCCAGCAGCCCACAAACTAGCGGGCCTAGCACAGATACGCAGTATTTT
>TRBV7-9|NA|TRBJ2-7|NA
CASSQLGGNEQYF
TGTGCCAGCAGCCAATTGGGGGGCAACGAGCAGTACTTC
>TRBV29-1|many|TRBJ1-1|TRBD1
CSARQGKETEAFF
TGCAGCGCGAGACAGGGAAAGGAAACTGAAGCTTTCTTT
>TRBV4-2|many|TRBJ2-7|TRBD1
CASSQAGQGTSYEQYF
TGTGCCAGCAGCCAAGCGGGACAGGGAACCTCCTACGAGCAGTACTTC
>TRBV6-5|few|TRBJ2-1|TRBD2
CASSYPTSGPSYNEQFF
TGTGCCAGCAGTTACCCCACTAGCGGCCCCTCCTACAATGAGCAGTTCTTC
>TRBV12-3/TRBV12-4|NA|TRBJ1-4|NA
CASSSYDPATNEKLFF
TGTGCCAGCAGCTCCTATGACCCAGCAACTAATGAAAAACTGTTTTTT
>TRBV4-1|NA|TRBJ2-1|TRBD2
CASSQEWRESEQFF
TGCGCCAGCAGCCAAGAATGGCGGGAGTCCGAGCAGTTCTTC
>TRBV12-3/TRBV12-4|NA|TRBJ1-2|TRBD1
CASSLRPGQEENYGYTF
TGTGCCAGCAGTTTGCGTCCGGGACAGGAGGAAAACTATGGCTACACCTTC
>TRBV28|many|TRBJ1-2|NA
CASSLPLWGYTF
TGTGCCAGCAGTTTGCCGCTGTGGGGCTACACCTTC
>TRBV19|few|TRBJ1-5|TRBD1
CASRPGTGLNQPQHF
TGTGCCAGTAGACCCGGGACAGGGCTTAATCAGCCCCAGCATTTT
>TRBV3-1|many|TRBJ2-3|TRBD2
CASSHNGLLAGVKDTQYF
TGTGCCAGCAGCCATAACGGACTACTAGCGGGAGTTAAGGATACGCAGTATTTT